The 32 T cell receptor beta chains below were found in one sample sequenced in a study of T cell responses to AZD1222 COVID-19 vaccine. The protocol was immunoSEQ multiplex PCR, while the TCRdb copy is restricted to in-frame clones and leaves out a portion. The sample lists about 97,000 clones, 84% occurring once. The sample was peripheral blood, taken on day 0 of AZD1222 vaccination. These receptors were obtained from an adult in good health.

The V gene is TRBV23-1, the J gene TRBJ1-5, with D possibly matching TRBD1 (6 bases). TRBV23-1 falls under the ORF class, with uncertain function. This CDR3 is 17 amino acids long. The ends were cut back, 11 bases at V and 2 bases at J, with 25 bases in the middle. Here the CDR3 reads CAGRSTGRTCGNQPQHF. The DNA for the CDR3 is TGCGCCGGGCGATCGACAGGTCGAACCTGTGGCAATCAGCCCCAGCATTTT.

This clone came up a few times. The chain employs TRBV6-5 and TRBJ2-5; D may be TRBD2 (5 bases). Germline lookup yields CDR1 MNHEY and CDR2 SVGAGI. Trimming stripped 2 bases from V and 4 bases from J, with 11 bases between. This CDR3 has 14 amino acids. The CDR3 sequence is CASSYAGKGETQYF. In DNA form, the CDR3 reads TGTGCCAGCAGTTACGCGGGCAAGGGAGAGACCCAGTACTTC.

This chain connects TRBV3-1 (or the pseudogene TRBV3-2) to TRBJ1-2; D is uncertain. Germline CDR1 LGHDT, CDR2 YNNKEL (reference sequence). This CDR3 region has 12 residues. Trimming cost V 1 base and J 5 bases, with 5 bases left between them. This CDR3 reads CASSQGGYGYTF. CDR3 sequence (DNA): TGTGCCAGCAGCCAAGGGGGATATGGCTACACCTTC.

The rearrangement uses TRBV30 and TRBJ1-1, with D possibly matching TRBD1 (6 bases). Germline V gives CDR1 GTSNPN, CDR2 SVGIG (reference sequence). This CDR3 is 13 amino acids long. CDR3 in amino acids: CAFMTTGNTEAFF. The CDR3 DNA reads TGTGCTTTTATGACGACAGGCAACACTGAAGCTTTCTTT. The full variable domain, completed using reference TRBV30 and TRBJ1-1, is SQTIHQWPATLVQPVGSPLSLECTVEGTSNPNLYWYRQAAGRGLQLLFYSVGIGQISSEVPQNLSASRPQDRQFILSSKKLLLSDSGFYLCAFMTTGNTEAFFGQGTRLTVV.

The gene calls are TRBV27 and TRBJ1-2; the D gene is possibly TRBD1 (6 bases). The germline CDR1 and CDR2 sequences are MNHEY and SMNVEV (reference sequence). V lost 6 bases and J lost 5, with 22 bases in between. CDR3 size: 16 residues. CDR3 sequence reads: CASSSDLRGSLYGYTF. CDR3 coding DNA: TGTGCCAGCAGCTCTGATTTGAGGGGGTCATTATATGGCTACACCTTC.

The chain has TRBV7-8 and TRBJ1-6; perhaps TRBD1 as D (6 bases). Germline CDR1 reads SGHVS; CDR2 reads FQNEAQ. Trimming stripped 8 bases from V and 8 bases from J, with 16 bases between. The CDR3 consists of 14 residues. The CDR3 spells CASGVGGQHSPLHF. The CDR3 nucleotides read TGTGCCAGCGGGGTTGGGGGGCAACATTCACCCCTCCACTTT.

This sequence joins TRBV7-2 and TRBJ2-3; either TRBD1 or TRBD2 may supply D (5 bases each). The CDR3 runs to 15 residues. Trimming left V 0 bases short and J 4 bases short, with 11 bases between. Germline V gene sequence: CDR1 SGHTA, CDR2 FQGNSA. CDR3 region: CASSLARGFADTQYF. CDR3 bases: TGTGCCAGCAGCTTAGCGAGGGGTTTTGCAGATACGCAGTATTTT. Supplemented by reference TRBV7-2 and TRBJ2-3, the full variable domain reads GAGVSQSPSNKVTEKGKDVELRCDPISGHTALYWYRQSLGQGLEFLIYFQGNSAPDKSGLPSDRFSAERTGGSVSTLTIQRTQQEDSAVYLCASSLARGFADTQYFGPGTRLTVL.

This clone was found once. The chain joins TRBV18 to TRBJ1-5, with D possibly TRBD1 on 6 matching bases. V shed 3 bases and J shed 3 bases, with 15 bases lying between them. Germline V CDR1 and CDR2: KGHSH, LQKENI. CDR3 length equals 16 residues. This CDR3 is CASSPIGAGANQPQHF. As DNA, the CDR3 is TGTGCCAGCTCACCTATCGGCGCAGGGGCCAATCAGCCCCAGCATTTT.

V usage is TRBV4-1 and J usage is TRBJ1-5; the D is unclear. The V gene's germline CDR1 is MGHRA and CDR2 YSYEKL. There are 16 residues in the CDR3. V was shortened by 0 bases and J by 2 bases, with 11 bases between the two germline ends. CDR3 nucleotides: TGCGCCAGCAGCCAAGAGAGGGTCGTTGGCAATCAGCCCCAGCATTTT. It translates to CASSQERVVGNQPQHF.

By its share, this clone is medium-sized. The J gene is TRBJ1-2, the V gene TRBV7-8; a weak D match, TRBD1 (5 bases). The V gene lost 5 bases and the J gene lost 8 bases, with 18 bases spanning the gap. In germline, CDR1 is SGHVS, CDR2 FQNEAQ. This CDR3 is built from 14 residues. CDR3: CASSVGTASRGYTF. The CDR3, as DNA: TGTGCCAGCAGCGTAGGGACCGCCTCGAGGGGCTACACCTTC.

The V call is TRBV7-2, the J call TRBJ1-2, with D unresolved. Between the trimmed V and J ends, which lost 2 bases and 4 bases, there was a span of 17 bases. This CDR3 comprises 16 residues. Germline-derived CDR1 and CDR2 are SGHTA and FQGNSA. CDR3 nucleotide sequence: TGTGCCAGCAGCTTAAAGGACGGGTACATTGTCTATGGCTACACCTTC. It codes for CASSLKDGYIVYGYTF.

The chain recombines TRBV27 with TRBJ2-5; 12 nucleotides align to TRBD1. The CDR3 spans 17 residues. J lost 4 bases, V lost 2 bases, and 8 bases had no gene match. Germline V gene lookup returns CDR1 MNHEY and CDR2 SMNVEV (reference sequence). The CDR3 DNA is TGTGCCAGCAGTTTAACAAAGAGGGACAGGGGGCGAGAGACCCAGTACTTC. It encodes CASSLTKRDRGRETQYF.

V gene TRBV6-6 combines with J gene TRBJ2-2, with unresolved D. The V and J ends lost 6 bases and 1 base respectively, with 9 bases between them. The germline V gene encodes CDR1 MNHNY and CDR2 SVGAGI (reference sequence). CDR3 length equals 14 residues. The CDR3 here is CASRDVKNTGELFF. The CDR3 DNA follows: TGTGCCAGCAGGGACGTAAAGAACACCGGGGAGCTGTTTTTT.

This clone was found once. The genes are TRBV21-1 and TRBJ1-6; the D call TRBD1 from the table was never checked on the DNA. TRBV21-1 is a listed pseudogene. There are 17 residues in the CDR3. Here the CDR3 reads CASSGTGGVNDNSPLHF. The CDR3 DNA is TGTGCCAGCTCCGGGACAGGGGGCGTCAATGATAATTCACCCCTCCACTTT.

The V and J genes are TRBV5-1 and TRBJ1-1; possible D gene TRBD1, 5 bases. Trimming removed 4 bases at V and 5 bases at J, with 18 bases between. CDR1 and CDR2 (germline): SGHRS, YFSETQ. This CDR3 spans 15 amino acids. The CDR3 reads CASSPLFAGGTEAFF. CDR3 DNA sequence: TGCGCCAGCAGCCCGCTCTTTGCCGGGGGGACTGAAGCTTTCTTT.

This chain links TRBV11-2 with TRBJ2-1; D gene ambiguous. CDR1 is SGHAT, CDR2 FQNNGV, per germline. V was cut by 1 base and J by 2 bases, with 9 bases left in between. The CDR3 is 15 amino acids. The DNA of the CDR3 is TGTGCCAGCAGCTTAGCCGGGCAACCCTACAATGAGCAGTTCTTC. Its translation is CASSLAGQPYNEQFF.

This clone was detected only once. The V and J genes are TRBV4-3 and TRBJ1-5; D is uncertain. This CDR3 region has 14 residues. V lost 4 bases and J 0 bases, leaving 7 bases between the germline ends. Germline V gene data show CDR1 as LGHNA and CDR2 as YSLEER. CDR3 nucleotide sequence: TGCGCCAGCAGCCCCCAATTTAGCAATCAGCCCCAGCATTTT. Encoded protein: CASSPQFSNQPQHF.

The chain recombines TRBV25-1 with TRBJ2-3; 8 bases fit TRBD1. J was trimmed by 0 bases and V by 4 bases; bases with no gene match: 6. The CDR3 sequence is 16 residues long. CDR1 is MGHDK and CDR2 is SYGVNS in the germline V gene. CDR3: CASSARTGSSTDTQYF. CDR3 nucleotides: TGTGCCAGCAGTGCTCGGACAGGGAGTAGCACAGATACGCAGTATTTT.

The rearrangement uses TRBV29-1 and TRBJ2-5; D may be TRBD2 (5 bases). CDR3 length equals 13 residues. With 4 bases removed from V and 4 bases from J, the gap between germline ends came to 13 bases. Germline V gene lookup returns CDR1 SQVTM and CDR2 ANQGSEA. CDR3 DNA: TGCAGCGTTGGTGTTACTGGAGGAGAGACCCAGTACTTC. It is translated as CSVGVTGGETQYF. Full variable domain (remainder filled in from reference TRBV29-1 and TRBJ2-5): SAVISQKPSRDICQRGTSLTIQCQVDSQVTMMFWYRQQPGQSLTLIATANQGSEATYESGFVIDKFPISRPNLTFSTLTVSNMSPEDSSIYLCSVGVTGGETQYFGPGTRLLVL.

The rearrangement links TRBV6-2 or TRBV6-3 to TRBJ1-3, with a possible D match to TRBD1 (6 bases). Germline V CDR1 and CDR2: MNHEY, SVGEGT. Trimming pared 5 bases from V and 4 bases from J, leaving 21 bases between. This CDR3 region has 17 residues. The CDR3 sequence: CASSGAATGLSGNTIYF. As DNA, the CDR3 is TGTGCCAGCAGTGGCGCCGCGACAGGTCTCTCCGGAAACACCATATATTTT.

The chain links TRBV4-3 to TRBJ2-2, with TRBD1 matching 7 bases. CDR1 is LGHNA and CDR2 is YSLEER in the germline V gene. The CDR3 spans 17 residues. The J segment lost 4 bases and the V segment lost 4 bases, leaving 12 bases of the junction unmatched. CDR3 coding DNA: TGCGCCAGCAGCCCCTATCAAGGGGGCTCGGGCACCGGGGAGCTGTTTTTT. It specifies CASSPYQGGSGTGELFF.

The chain uses TRBV20-1 and TRBJ2-7, with D hard to call. The CDR3 extends over 15 amino acids. V lost 3 bases to trimming and J lost 2 bases, with 17 bases between them. Looked up from germline, CDR1 is DFQATT and CDR2 is SNEGSKA (reference sequence). In DNA, the CDR3 is TGCAGTGCTAGTCACCCCCAGGCCCCTACCTACGAGCAGTACTTC. Its protein is CSASHPQAPTYEQYF.

This chain links TRBV6-2 or TRBV6-3 with TRBJ1-1; D remains ambiguous. Germline lookup yields CDR1 MNHEY and CDR2 SVGEGT. V lost 2 bases and J 4 bases, leaving 5 bases between the germline ends. This CDR3 has 12 amino acids. The CDR3 DNA sequence: TGTGCCAGCAGTTACCCCAGCACTGAAGCTTTCTTT. Its protein product is CASSYPSTEAFF.

CDR3 in DNA: TGTGCCAGCAGAAAGACAGCAAACTCTGGAAACACCATATATTTT. Translating gives CASRKTANSGNTIYF. The V and J genes are TRBV27 and TRBJ1-3; D might be TRBD1 (5 bases). CDR3 size: 15 residues. Trimming removed 6 bases at V and 0 bases at J, with 12 bases between. Germline-derived CDR1 and CDR2 are MNHEY and SMNVEV (reference sequence).

The chain combines TRBV5-1 with TRBJ2-3, with a weak D call TRBD1 (5 bases). This CDR3 is 13 amino acids long. Looked up from germline, CDR1 is SGHRS and CDR2 is YFSETQ. Trimming removed 2 bases from V and 5 bases from J, with 9 bases in between. The CDR3 protein is CASSFRRGDTQYF. The CDR3 DNA is TGCGCCAGCAGCTTCCGAAGGGGAGATACGCAGTATTTT.

The V and J genes are TRBV7-9 and TRBJ2-1, with TRBD1 matching 8 bases. Unmatched junction bases numbered 7, after V lost 3 bases and J lost 9 bases. Germline V lookup: CDR1 SEHNR, CDR2 FQNEAQ (reference sequence). This CDR3 has 14 amino acids. CDR3 nucleotide sequence: TGTGCCAGCAGCTTCGGACAGGGTTGGTCTGAGCAGTTCTTC. It encodes CASSFGQGWSEQFF.

CDR3: CASSLARDRGNSPLHF. CDR3 bases: TGCGCCAGCAGCTTGGCCCGGGACAGGGGAAATTCACCCCTCCACTTT. The genes are TRBV5-1 and TRBJ1-6; 10 bases agree with TRBD1. CDR1 is SGHRS, CDR2 YFSETQ, per germline. The ends lost 0 bases at V and 7 bases at J; junction bases unmatched: 4. This CDR3 is built from 16 residues.

This chain connects TRBV28 to TRBJ1-2; TRBD1 might be the D (5 bases). Germline values: CDR1 MDHEN, CDR2 SYDVKM. The CDR3 is 14 residues long. Deletions cut 6 bases from V and 2 bases from J, with 13 bases between. The CDR3 DNA reads TGTGCCAGCAGCGCGGGACTCCCGAACTATGGCTACACCTTC. Translated, it gives CASSAGLPNYGYTF.

This clone was picked up one time. V gene TRBV13 combines with J gene TRBJ1-2; D not resolved. This CDR3 is 15 amino acids long. Germline V gene data show CDR1 as PRHDT and CDR2 as FYEKMQ (reference sequence). The V end was cut by 2 bases, the J end by 2 bases, with 12 bases between. CDR3 coding DNA: TGTGCCAGCAGCTTATTCCCCGCGGGGAACTATGGCTACACCTTC. Protein product: CASSLFPAGNYGYTF.

V usage is TRBV28 and J usage is TRBJ1-3, with D possibly TRBD1 on 6 matching bases. The V and J ends lost 6 bases and 3 bases respectively, with 12 bases between them. This CDR3 has 14 amino acids. Looked up from germline, CDR1 is MDHEN and CDR2 is SYDVKM. Here the CDR3 DNA reads TGTGCCAGCAGCCTGGGGGCGCGTGGAAACACCATATATTTT. Protein product: CASSLGARGNTIYF.

The chain is built from TRBV2 and TRBJ1-1; D uncertain. The germline V gene has CDR1 SNHLY and CDR2 FYNNEI. Trimming left V 7 bases short and J 7 bases short, with 7 bases between. This CDR3 region has 10 residues. The CDR3 DNA sequence: TGTGCCAGCATCTTTGGTGAAGCTTTCTTT. This codes for CASIFGEAFF.

The chain couples TRBV5-6 to TRBJ2-5; 10 positions match TRBD2. The CDR3 spans 16 residues. Germline V lookup: CDR1 SGHDT, CDR2 YYEEEE. V trimming: 1 base; J trimming: 1 base; junction bases outside the gene matches: 4. In DNA, the CDR3 is TGTGCCAGCAGCTTGACCGGACTAGCGGTCCAAGAGACCCAGTACTTC. This translates into CASSLTGLAVQETQYF.